What follows are 24 T cell receptor beta chains derived from one specimen sequenced in a study of CD8+CD57+ T cells in acquired aplastic anemia. Patients included in sequencing had previously demonstrated CD8+CD57+ cell expansion by flow cytometry. CDR3 and TCR beta VDJ profiling relied on genomic DNA as the template. TCRdb reprocessed the reads with MiXCR, giving one entry per CDR3 protein. The table records 270,000 or so distinct CDR3 sequences, 65% to 90% of them present only once. The sample comprised sorted CD4+, CD8+, or CD8+CD57+ T cells (not recorded which) from PBMCs. The receptors stem from a human donor with aplastic anemia.

This chain uses TRBV7-2 with TRBJ2-3; D is possibly TRBD2 (5 bases). This CDR3 comprises 15 residues. CDR1 and CDR2 from the germline V gene are SGHTA and FQGNSA. The V end lost 4 bases, the J end lost 15 bases, and 26 bases lay between the germline ends. Here the CDR3 reads CASSSREARTAPPYF. In nucleotides, the CDR3 is TGTGCCAGCAGCTCTCGGGAAGCCCGCACAGCCCCGCCCTATTTT.

V usage is TRBV7-8 and J usage is TRBJ2-3, with D perhaps being TRBD1 or TRBD2 (6 bases each). The CDR3 spans 15 residues. Germline V gene data show CDR1 as SGHVS and CDR2 as FQNEAQ. The V gene lost 0 bases and the J gene lost 6 bases, with 13 bases spanning the gap. DNA of the CDR3: TGTGCCAGCAGCTTAGCGGGGGGCACATGGGATACGCAGTATTTT. Its protein is CASSLAGGTWDTQYF.

Note on this clonotype: Germline and junction disagree at one end, which may indicate a read error. V gene TRBV9 combines with J gene TRBJ1-2; no clear D gene. This CDR3 is built from 13 residues. CDR1 and CDR2 (germline): SGDLS, YYNGEE. In DNA form, the CDR3 reads TGTGCCACCAGCAGCAAAGGCAGAGATAGGTACACCTTC. Translating it yields CATSSKGRDRYTF.

This chain connects TRBV7-2 to TRBJ2-1; no reliable D call. The CDR3 runs to 16 residues. Trimming pared 1 base from V and 11 bases from J, leaving 21 bases between. Germline CDR1 SGHTA, CDR2 FQGNSA. CDR3 loop: CASSLGRSWYSDQQFF. In DNA, the CDR3 is TGTGCCAGCAGCTTAGGCAGAAGCTGGTACAGCGATCAGCAGTTCTTC.

On this clonotype: At one end the junction does not follow the germline gene, possibly because of a read error. CDR3 coding DNA: TGTGCCAGCAGCCCCGGACTAGCGGGAGGATATGAGCAGTTT. This encodes CASSPGLAGGYEQF. This chain links TRBV7-9 with TRBJ2-3, with TRBD2 matching over 14 bases. The CDR3 covers 14 residues. Germline V gives CDR1 SEHNR, CDR2 FQNEAQ (reference sequence).

On this clonotype itself: A read error may account for a junction end that differs from germline. V usage is TRBV7-3 and J usage is TRBJ2-3; D is possibly TRBD2 (5 bases). The CDR3 extends over 14 amino acids. Germline V gene lookup returns CDR1 SGHTA and CDR2 FQGTGA. DNA for the CDR3: TGTGCCAGCAGCATCGCCGGAGGTGCGGAAGATACGCAGTTT. Translated: CASSIAGGAEDTQF.

Regarding this clonotype: At one end, the junction sequence differs from germline, possibly due to a read error. The genes are TRBV2 and TRBJ1-2, with a possible D match to TRBD1 (5 bases). The germline V gene encodes CDR1 SNHLY and CDR2 FYNNEI. CDR3 size: 16 residues. The CDR3 loop is CASGARGTDTQYVYTF. Here the CDR3 DNA reads TGTGCCAGCGGGGCACGGGGCACAGATACGCAGTATGTCTACACCTTC.

This chain links TRBV7-2 with TRBJ2-7; TRBD1 might be the D (6 bases). Germline assignment: CDR1 SGHTA and CDR2 FQGNSA. This CDR3 region has 15 residues. V dropped 1 base and J dropped 2 bases, with 12 bases sitting between them. For the CDR3, the DNA is TGTGCCAGCAGCTTAGGCCTGGACAGTGCCTACGAGCAGTACTTC. Residues: CASSLGLDSAYEQYF.

Notes on this clonotype: This likely comes from a read error, as the CDR3 has no conserved phenylalanine or tryptophan at its end. Because the CDR3's place on the DNA is in doubt, the DNA is left out and the CDR3 is given as listed by TCRdb. The CDR3 loop reads CASSEAGIPEPLY. The V call is TRBV7-8, the J call TRBJ2-1. Per germline, CDR1 SGHVS and CDR2 FQNEAQ. 13 amino acids form the CDR3, both terminal residues included.

The V call is TRBV11-2, the J call TRBJ2-3; TRBD1 matches at 9 bases. From germline, CDR1 is SGHAT and CDR2 FQNNGV. With 6 bases clipped from V and 6 bases from J, the junction kept 7 bases outside the gene matches. The CDR3 contains 14 residues. In DNA form, the CDR3 reads TGTGCCAGCAGACTGACAGGGGGAACCGATACGCAGTATTTT. Translation gives CASRLTGGTDTQYF.

Concerning this clonotype: The conserved closing phenylalanine or tryptophan is absent in this CDR3, likely reflecting a read error. The limits of the CDR3 on the DNA are not certain, so only TCRdb's listed CDR3 is given. This CDR3 reads CASSLRLAGHNEQFFC. The chain employs TRBV2 and TRBJ2-1; the D call in the table, TRBD2, was not verified against the DNA. Germline values: CDR1 SNHLY, CDR2 FYNNEI. The CDR3 has 16 amino acids, counting both end residues.

In this sample, this clonotype turned up a few times. This chain links TRBV2 with TRBJ2-6; the D is unclear. The CDR3 loop spans 14 amino acids. Germline V CDR1 and CDR2: SNHLY, FYNNEI. Trimming cost V 3 bases and J 4 bases, with 7 bases left between them. The CDR3 bases are TGTGCCAGCAGTGAGGTCAGCGGGGCCAACGTCCTGACTTTC. Protein sequence: CASSEVSGANVLTF.

The chain links TRBV7-8 to TRBJ2-7; D may be TRBD2 (6 bases). V lost 0 bases, J lost 9 bases, and 15 bases lay in between. CDR1 and CDR2 from the germline V gene are SGHVS and FQNEAQ. The CDR3 has 14 amino acids. The CDR3 coding sequence is TGTGCCAGCAGCTTAGCGGAGGGTCCCTATACGCAGTACTTC. Translated: CASSLAEGPYTQYF.

Of note for this clonotype: Lacking the conserved final phenylalanine or tryptophan, this CDR3 likely reflects a read error. It is unclear where the CDR3 begins or ends on the DNA, so no DNA is shown, and the CDR3 is as TCRdb lists it. This chain uses TRBV7-3 with TRBJ2-1; the DNA was not used to check the table's D call, TRBD2. The CDR3 totals 13 residues, both ends included. Germline loops: CDR1 SGHTA, CDR2 FQGTGA. The CDR3 loop reads CASSSSGTCEETQ.

The chain combines TRBV6-6 with TRBJ1-2; D unresolved. CDR3 length equals 11 residues. V dropped 8 bases and J dropped 6 bases, with 10 bases sitting between them. Germline V CDR1 and CDR2: MNHNY, SVGAGI (reference sequence). The CDR3 loop is CASSSSDGYTF. CDR3 in DNA: TGTGCCAGCTCAAGTTCCGATGGCTACACCTTC.

As regards this clonotype: One junction end disagrees with the germline gene, perhaps due to a read error. V gene TRBV7-3 combines with J gene TRBJ2-1, with D perhaps matching TRBD2 (6 bases). The CDR3 length is 13 residues. The V gene's germline CDR1 is SGHTA and CDR2 FQGTGA. For the CDR3, the DNA is TGTGCCAGCAGTGTTGGGGGGATCCATGATAAGCAGTTC. It is translated as CASSVGGIHDKQF.

This clonotype was found once. The chain has TRBV19 and TRBJ2-3, with D unresolved. Judging by the DNA end, TRBJ1-1 fits better; the J call may be wrong. CDR3 size: 14 residues. Germline loops: CDR1 LNHDA, CDR2 SQIVND (reference sequence). The CDR3 sequence: CASSIAGGPYEAFF. For the CDR3, the DNA is TGTGCCAGTAGTATAGCGGGAGGTCCCTATGAAGCTTTCTTT.

The chain links TRBV29-1 to TRBJ2-7, with TRBD2 identical over 7 bases. The CDR3 contains 13 residues. From germline, CDR1 is SQVTM and CDR2 ANQGSEA. With V trimmed by 6 bases and J by 4 bases, 9 bases remained unmatched. The CDR3, as DNA: TGCAGCGTCGGTCTCGGGGAGGGTTACGAGCAGTACTTC. Protein sequence: CSVGLGEGYEQYF.

J is TRBJ1-3 and V is TRBV12-3 or TRBV12-4, with 8 bases fitting TRBD1. The V gene end was trimmed by 7 bases and the J gene end by 7 bases; junction bases not matched to a gene: 6. The CDR3 is 13 residues long. DNA for the CDR3: TGTGCCAGCACGGACAGGGTTAGGAACACCATATATTTT. Protein sequence: CASTDRVRNTIYF.

This clonotype was observed a handful of times. The chain couples TRBV10-1 to TRBJ1-1; D remains unclear. V lost 0 bases, J lost 6 bases, and 11 bases lay in between. Germline V gives CDR1 WNHNN, CDR2 SYGVQD (reference sequence). The CDR3 loop spans 14 amino acids. The CDR3 DNA sequence: TGCGCCAGCAGTGAGTCGGGCCGGAGAGCTGAAGCTTTCTTT. This translates into CASSESGRRAEAFF.

This clonotype was seen only a few times. V usage is TRBV9 and J usage is TRBJ2-3, with TRBD2 matching 10 bases. Trimming took 2 bases from V and 6 from J; bases not matched to a gene: 9. Per germline, CDR1 SGDLS and CDR2 YYNGEE. The CDR3 contains 16 residues. CDR3 in DNA: TGTGCCAGCAGCGTCCCCTTAGCGGGAGGTCCCGATACGCAGTATTTT. Protein sequence: CASSVPLAGGPDTQYF.

This rearrangement joins TRBV12-3 or TRBV12-4 to TRBJ2-7; no definite D call. This CDR3 contains 12 residues. Deletions cut 6 bases from V and 6 bases from J, with 12 bases between. In DNA form, the CDR3 reads TGTGCCAGCAGCGAGTACCCAGTCGAGCAGTACTTC. It encodes CASSEYPVEQYF.

Worth noting for this clonotype: At one boundary the junction diverges from the germline segment, which might be a read error. The rearrangement uses TRBV5-1 and TRBJ2-2; no firm D call. The CDR3 has 12 residues. Per the germline V gene, CDR1 is SGHRS and CDR2 is YFSETQ. The CDR3, as DNA: TGCGCCAGCAGCTTGTTCGGTAGCACAGTGGTTTTT. Translating it yields CASSLFGSTVVF.

The rearrangement uses TRBV19 and TRBJ2-3; 9 bases are shared with TRBD2. Per the germline V gene, CDR1 is LNHDA and CDR2 is SQIVND (reference sequence). This CDR3 is built from 16 residues. V lost 4 bases, J lost 2 bases, and 7 bases stayed unmatched. The CDR3: CASSKLAGALTDTQYF. In DNA, the CDR3 is TGTGCCAGTAGTAAATTAGCGGGGGCCCTCACAGATACGCAGTATTTT.